This TCR beta chain originates from a study of blood T cell repertoires in COVID-19. As for the study in general: PBMCs, B-cell-depleted T cells, or T cells provided the cDNA or gDNA that made up the material.

The table came from immunoSEQ multiplex PCR; TCRdb's copy has only in-frame clones and leaves some out. The sample has over 200,000 clones, more than 70% seen once. Germline-derived CDR1 and CDR2 are MNHEY and SVGEGT. The V and J ends lost 4 bases and 4 bases respectively, with 11 bases between them. The CDR3 consists of 13 residues. The TCR sequence derives from a woman aged 40 to 50 with acute COVID-19. The chain links TRBV6-2 or TRBV6-3 to TRBJ2-7, with D perhaps TRBD1 (5 bases). Sequenced: PBMCs or T cells enriched from blood (not recorded which). The DNA for the CDR3 is TGTGCCAGCAGTTTCTCGACAGTTTACGAGCAGTACGTC. It translates to CASSFSTVYEQYV.